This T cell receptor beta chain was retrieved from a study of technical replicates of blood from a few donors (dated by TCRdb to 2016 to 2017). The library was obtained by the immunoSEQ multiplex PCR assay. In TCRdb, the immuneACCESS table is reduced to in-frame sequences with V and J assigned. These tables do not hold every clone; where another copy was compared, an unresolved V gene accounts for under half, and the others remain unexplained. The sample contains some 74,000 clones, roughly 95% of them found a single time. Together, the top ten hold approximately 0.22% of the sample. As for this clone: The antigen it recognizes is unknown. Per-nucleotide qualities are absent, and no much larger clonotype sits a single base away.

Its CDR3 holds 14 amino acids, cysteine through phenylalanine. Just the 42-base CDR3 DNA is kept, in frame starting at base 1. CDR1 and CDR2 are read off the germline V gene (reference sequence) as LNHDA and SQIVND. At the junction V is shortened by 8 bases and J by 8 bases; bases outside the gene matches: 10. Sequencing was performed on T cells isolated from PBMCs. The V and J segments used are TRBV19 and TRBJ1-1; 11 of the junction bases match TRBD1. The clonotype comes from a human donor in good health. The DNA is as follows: TGTGCCAGTGGCCGGGACAGGGGGGGACTAGAAGCTTTCTTT. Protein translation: CASGRDRGGLEAFF. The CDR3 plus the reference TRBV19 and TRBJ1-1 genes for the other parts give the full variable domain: DGGITQSPKYLFRKEGQNVTLSCEQNLNHDAMYWYRQDPGQGLRLIYYSQIVNDFQKGDIAEGYSVSREKKESFPLTVTSAQKNPTAFYLCASGRDRGGLEAFFGQGTRLTVV.